The rows below give T cell receptor beta chains drawn from one sample of a study of T cell changes during pregnancy in multiple sclerosis. Profiling relied on immunoSEQ multiplex PCR, and the TCRdb table lists in-frame clones only, not all of them. This table has some 54,000 clones, around 93% appearing once. Material: peripheral blood, obtained after pregnancy. These receptors all come from a female donor with multiple sclerosis, enrolled in a pregnancy study. The CDR3 runs from the conserved cysteine through the conserved F or W. The D gene is left open where the match is weak. Where a row states a size, it is once, few, many or the class of an expanded clone; other rows omit it.

j_call: TRBJ1-2
v_call: TRBV5-1
clone_size: .
d_call: .
cdr3_aa: CASSLGGNYGYTF
cdr3_nt: TGCGCCAGCAGCTTAGGGGGAAACTATGGCTACACCTTC

j_call: TRBJ2-5
v_call: TRBV29-1
clone_size: .
d_call: .
cdr3_aa: CSVEDSRHQETQYF
cdr3_nt: TGCAGCGTTGAAGATTCCAGGCACCAAGAGACCCAGTACTTC

j_call: TRBJ1-2
v_call: TRBV27
clone_size: once
d_call: .
cdr3_aa: CASSYGSNYGYTF
cdr3_nt: TGTGCCAGCAGTTACGGGAGCAACTATGGCTACACCTTC

j_call: TRBJ2-5
v_call: TRBV29-1
clone_size: .
d_call: TRBD2
cdr3_aa: CSVEVGGFQTQYF
cdr3_nt: TGCAGCGTTGAAGTCGGGGGGTTTCAGACCCAGTACTTC

j_call: TRBJ1-1
v_call: TRBV19
clone_size: .
d_call: TRBD1
cdr3_aa: CASSSVGGGDTEAFF
cdr3_nt: TGTGCCAGTAGTTCGGTAGGGGGCGGGGACACTGAAGCTTTCTTT

j_call: TRBJ1-4
v_call: TRBV6-1
clone_size: few
d_call: .
cdr3_aa: CASSETPGANEKLFF
cdr3_nt: TGTGCCAGCAGTGAAACCCCAGGGGCTAATGAAAAACTGTTTTTT

j_call: TRBJ2-1
v_call: TRBV4-1
clone_size: .
d_call: .
cdr3_aa: CASRGSNEQFF
cdr3_nt: TGCGCCAGCCGTGGTAGCAATGAGCAGTTCTTC

j_call: TRBJ1-3
v_call: TRBV6-6
clone_size: .
d_call: TRBD1
cdr3_aa: CASKGTADTIYF
cdr3_nt: TGTGCCAGCAAGGGGACAGCGGACACCATATATTTT

j_call: TRBJ2-7
v_call: TRBV4-2
clone_size: .
d_call: .
cdr3_aa: CASSQDGSGTAYEQYF
cdr3_nt: TGTGCCAGCAGCCAAGATGGTAGCGGCACCGCCTACGAGCAGTACTTC

j_call: TRBJ2-7
v_call: TRBV7-6
clone_size: .
d_call: TRBD2
cdr3_aa: CASSLSGSFYEQYF
cdr3_nt: TGTGCCAGCAGCCTCAGCGGGAGTTTTTACGAGCAGTACTTC

j_call: TRBJ2-3
v_call: TRBV7-9
clone_size: .
d_call: TRBD2
cdr3_aa: CASSLAGGITDTQYF
cdr3_nt: TGTGCCAGCAGCTTAGCGGGAGGGATCACAGATACGCAGTATTTT

j_call: TRBJ2-1
v_call: TRBV29-1
clone_size: .
d_call: TRBD2
cdr3_aa: CSVRSGSRYNEQFF
cdr3_nt: TGCAGCGTTCGTAGCGGGAGCAGGTACAATGAGCAGTTCTTC

j_call: TRBJ2-2
v_call: TRBV7-6
clone_size: .
d_call: TRBD2
cdr3_aa: CASSSGRESTGELFF
cdr3_nt: TGTGCCAGCAGCTCTGGGCGGGAGTCCACCGGGGAGCTGTTTTTT

j_call: TRBJ1-1
v_call: TRBV25-1
clone_size: .
d_call: .
cdr3_aa: CASSDSYTEAFF
cdr3_nt: TGTGCCAGCAGTGATAGCTACACTGAAGCTTTCTTT

j_call: TRBJ2-1
v_call: TRBV6-4
clone_size: .
d_call: TRBD2
cdr3_aa: CASSAGLAGGNEQFF
cdr3_nt: TGTGCCAGCAGTGCGGGACTAGCGGGAGGGAATGAGCAGTTCTTC

j_call: TRBJ1-1
v_call: TRBV15
clone_size: .
d_call: TRBD1
cdr3_aa: CATSRGQGGTEAFF
cdr3_nt: TGTGCCACCAGCAGAGGACAGGGGGGCACTGAAGCTTTCTTT

j_call: TRBJ2-5
v_call: TRBV10-3
clone_size: .
d_call: TRBD1
cdr3_aa: CAIRLGQGPQETQYF
cdr3_nt: TGTGCCATCAGATTGGGACAGGGACCACAAGAGACCCAGTACTTC

j_call: TRBJ2-7
v_call: TRBV11-3
clone_size: .
d_call: .
cdr3_aa: CASSLGETHREQYF
cdr3_nt: TGTGCCAGCAGCCTCGGGGAAACCCATAGGGAGCAGTACTTC

j_call: TRBJ2-1
v_call: TRBV4-2
clone_size: .
d_call: .
cdr3_aa: CASSPQGFEQFF
cdr3_nt: TGTGCCAGCAGCCCACAGGGTTTCGAGCAGTTCTTC

j_call: TRBJ1-4
v_call: TRBV6-5
clone_size: .
d_call: TRBD1
cdr3_aa: CASRPGQAQNEKLFF
cdr3_nt: TGTGCCAGCAGGCCGGGACAGGCCCAAAATGAAAAACTGTTTTTT

j_call: TRBJ2-3
v_call: TRBV6-4
clone_size: .
d_call: TRBD2
cdr3_aa: CASSRTSGSVDTQYF
cdr3_nt: TGTGCCAGCAGCCGGACTAGCGGGAGTGTAGATACGCAGTATTTT

j_call: TRBJ2-1
v_call: TRBV11-3
clone_size: .
d_call: .
cdr3_aa: CASSLGRGSYNEQFF
cdr3_nt: TGTGCCAGCAGCTTAGGGAGAGGGTCCTACAATGAGCAGTTCTTC

j_call: TRBJ1-1
v_call: TRBV7-6
clone_size: few
d_call: .
cdr3_aa: CASSLERNTEAFF
cdr3_nt: TGTGCCAGCAGCTTAGAGAGGAACACTGAAGCTTTCTTT

j_call: TRBJ2-2
v_call: TRBV2
clone_size: few
d_call: TRBD1
cdr3_aa: CASKLGTGRTGELFF
cdr3_nt: TGTGCCAGCAAGCTAGGGACAGGGAGGACCGGGGAGCTGTTTTTT

j_call: TRBJ2-7
v_call: TRBV19
clone_size: .
d_call: .
cdr3_aa: CASSILAGTYEQYF
cdr3_nt: TGTGCCAGTAGTATTCTGGCAGGGACCTACGAGCAGTACTTC

j_call: TRBJ2-5
v_call: TRBV5-4
clone_size: .
d_call: TRBD2
cdr3_aa: CASSLARLAGDETQYF
cdr3_nt: TGTGCCAGCAGCTTGGCTCGACTAGCGGGAGATGAGACCCAGTACTTC

j_call: TRBJ2-5
v_call: TRBV30
clone_size: few
d_call: TRBD2
cdr3_aa: CAWSASGVQETQYF
cdr3_nt: TGTGCCTGGAGTGCCAGCGGGGTACAAGAGACCCAGTACTTC